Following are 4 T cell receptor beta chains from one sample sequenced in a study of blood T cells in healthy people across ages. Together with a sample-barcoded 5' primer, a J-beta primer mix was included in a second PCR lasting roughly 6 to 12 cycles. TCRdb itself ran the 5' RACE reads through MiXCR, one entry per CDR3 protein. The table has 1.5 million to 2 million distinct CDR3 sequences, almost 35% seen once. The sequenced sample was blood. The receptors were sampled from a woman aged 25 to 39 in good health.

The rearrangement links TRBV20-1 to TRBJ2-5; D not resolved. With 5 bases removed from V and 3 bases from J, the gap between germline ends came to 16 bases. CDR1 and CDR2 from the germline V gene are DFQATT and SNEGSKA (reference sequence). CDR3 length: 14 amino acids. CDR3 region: CSARTSVGKETQYF. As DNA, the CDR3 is TGCAGTGCTCGGACCTCCGTGGGGAAAGAGACCCAGTACTTC.

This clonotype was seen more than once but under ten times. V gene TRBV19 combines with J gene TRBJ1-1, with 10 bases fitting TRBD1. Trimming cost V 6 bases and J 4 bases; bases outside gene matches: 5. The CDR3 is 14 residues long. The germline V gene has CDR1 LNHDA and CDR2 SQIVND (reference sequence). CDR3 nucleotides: TGTGCCAGTAGAAACGGACAGGGGGTCACTGAAGCTTTCTTT. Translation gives CASRNGQGVTEAFF.

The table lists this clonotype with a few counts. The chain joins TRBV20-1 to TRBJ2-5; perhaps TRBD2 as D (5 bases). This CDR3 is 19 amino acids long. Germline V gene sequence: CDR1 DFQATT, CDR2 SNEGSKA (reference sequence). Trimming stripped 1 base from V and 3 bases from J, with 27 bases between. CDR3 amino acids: CSARASVGNPGLREETQYF. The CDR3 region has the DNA TGCAGTGCTAGAGCATCAGTGGGGAATCCGGGGTTGAGGGAAGAGACCCAGTACTTC.

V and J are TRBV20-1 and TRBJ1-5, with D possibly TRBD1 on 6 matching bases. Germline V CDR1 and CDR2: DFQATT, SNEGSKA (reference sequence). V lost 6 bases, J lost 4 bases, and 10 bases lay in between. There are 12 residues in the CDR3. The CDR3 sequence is CSAQDRNQPQHF. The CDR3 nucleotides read TGCAGTGCCCAAGACAGGAATCAGCCCCAGCATTTT.